Below are 17 T cell receptor beta chains sequenced from a single sample in a study of CD8 T cells in ankylosing spondylitis. Study-level results: Seemingly characteristic of ankylosing spondylitis blood was a TCR beta motif consisting of about 8 highly homologous variants.

For these receptors, no antigen is known. TCRdb re-called the 5' RACE reads through MiXCR, storing one row per CDR3 protein. The sample lists fewer than 450,000 distinct CDR3 sequences; about a sixth were seen once. The sequencing sample was made of blood, either unsorted or a sorted T cell fraction (not recorded which). The receptors come from a male donor with ankylosing spondylitis.

This clonotype was counted between two and nine times. The chain links TRBV7-2 to TRBJ2-7; D might be TRBD2 (6 bases). The CDR3 is 16 residues long. Deletions cut 5 bases from V and 2 bases from J, with 19 bases between. Germline CDR1 reads SGHTA; CDR2 reads FQGNSA. CDR3 residues: CASSPNPQRATYEQYF. The CDR3 nucleotides read TGTGCCAGCAGCCCGAACCCCCAGCGGGCAACCTACGAGCAGTACTTC.

This clonotype has more than one count but fewer than ten. J is TRBJ2-7 and V is TRBV6-1; 9 bases are a match to TRBD2. V trimming: 6 bases; J trimming: 2 bases; junction bases outside the gene matches: 8. The CDR3 sequence is 15 residues long. CDR1 and CDR2 (germline): MNHNS, SASEGT. This CDR3 is CASRFRSGGTYEQYF. In nucleotides, the CDR3 is TGTGCCAGCAGGTTCCGTAGCGGGGGTACCTACGAGCAGTACTTC.

The rearrangement uses TRBV5-1 and TRBJ2-2, with 7 bases matching TRBD1. The V and J ends lost 0 bases and 7 bases, in that order; junction bases with no gene match: 9. CDR1 SGHRS and CDR2 YFSETQ come from the germline V gene. This CDR3 has 16 residues. CDR3 protein: CASSLVARGSGGELFF. Here the CDR3 DNA reads TGCGCCAGCAGCTTGGTCGCCAGGGGGAGTGGCGGGGAGCTGTTTTTT.

As DNA, the CDR3 is TGTGCCAGCAGCAAACCCCGTATGCCGGGAAAAATTACGATACCTGTCAATGAGCAGTTCTTC. Encoded protein: CASSKPRMPGKITIPVNEQFF. The gene calls are TRBV21-1 and TRBJ2-1; TRBD1, the D gene given by the table, was not confirmed from the DNA. TRBV21-1 is an annotated pseudogene. The CDR3 extends over 21 amino acids.

V and J are TRBV3-1 and TRBJ2-7; 10 nucleotides line up with TRBD2. The CDR3 has 13 residues. Per the germline V gene, CDR1 is LGHDT and CDR2 is YNNKEL (reference sequence). The J segment lost 9 bases and the V segment lost 4 bases, leaving 6 bases of the junction unmatched. CDR3 protein: CASSLLSGGPQYF. CDR3 in DNA: TGTGCCAGCAGCCTCCTTAGCGGGGGGCCGCAGTACTTC.

The sample holds a few counts of this clonotype. V and J are TRBV11-2 and TRBJ2-3; 9 bases are shared with TRBD2. With V trimmed by 2 bases and J by 2 bases, 11 bases remained unmatched. The CDR3 has 18 amino acids. Germline V gives CDR1 SGHAT, CDR2 FQNNGV. The CDR3: CASSLLTSGWTYTDTQYF. The CDR3 nucleotides are TGTGCCAGCAGCTTACTAACTAGCGGGTGGACTTACACAGATACGCAGTATTTT.

This clonotype was counted between two and nine times. The rearrangement uses TRBV7-2 and TRBJ2-1; unclear D gene. Germline V gene sequence: CDR1 SGHTA, CDR2 FQGNSA. This CDR3 contains 14 residues. Trimming stripped 5 bases from V and 2 bases from J, with 10 bases between. CDR3 in DNA: TGTGCCAGCAGCCCCCCGACCACCTACAATGAGCAGTTCTTC. Residues: CASSPPTTYNEQFF.

This clonotype showed up just a few times. This rearrangement joins TRBV5-6 to TRBJ2-5, with 8 bases matching TRBD2. The CDR3 loop spans 15 amino acids. Germline V gene sequence: CDR1 SGHDT, CDR2 YYEEEE. V lost 1 base, J lost 7 bases, and 9 bases stayed unmatched. The DNA of the CDR3 is TGTGCCAGCAGCTTGTCAGCGGGAGCCCCAGGGACCCAGTACTTC. This encodes CASSLSAGAPGTQYF. Together with reference TRBV5-6 and TRBJ2-5, the CDR3 gives the full variable domain: DAGVTQSPTHLIKTRGQQVTLRCSPKSGHDTVSWYQQALGQGPQFIFQYYEEEERQRGNFPDRFSGHQFPNYSSELNVNALLLGDSALYLCASSLSAGAPGTQYFGPGTRLLVL.

V and J are TRBV20-1 and TRBJ2-3; 10 bases align to TRBD2. Per the germline V gene, CDR1 is DFQATT and CDR2 is SNEGSKA (reference sequence). With 6 bases clipped from V and 5 bases from J, the junction kept 8 bases outside the gene matches. CDR3 size: 14 residues. The CDR3 here is CSAKAGGKGDTQYF. The CDR3 DNA is TGCAGTGCCAAAGCGGGAGGGAAGGGAGATACGCAGTATTTT.

The rearrangement links TRBV10-3 to TRBJ1-2, with a possible D match to TRBD1 (5 bases). Germline V gene lookup returns CDR1 ENHRY and CDR2 SYGVKD. The CDR3 consists of 15 residues. V lost 3 bases, J lost 1 base, and 12 bases lay in between. This chain's CDR3 is CAISDPTDFNYGYTF. Here the CDR3 DNA reads TGTGCCATCAGTGATCCGACAGACTTTAACTATGGCTACACCTTC.

This clonotype has more than one count but fewer than ten. This rearrangement joins TRBV6-1 to TRBJ2-3; 7 bases map to TRBD2. Trimming cost V 11 bases and J 3 bases; bases outside gene matches: 8. The CDR3 extends over 13 amino acids. Looked up from germline, CDR1 is MNHNS and CDR2 is SASEGT. Here the CDR3 reads CASRGRVTDTQYF. The CDR3 bases are TGTGCCTCACGTGGGAGGGTAACAGATACGCAGTATTTT.

Ten or more counts support this clonotype. The chain links TRBV5-4 to TRBJ2-3, with 7 bases lining up with TRBD2. The CDR3 has 15 amino acids. Germline V gives CDR1 SGHNT, CDR2 YYREEE (reference sequence). Losses at the gene ends were 3 bases for V and 1 base for J; bases not matched to a gene: 5. CDR3 in DNA: TGTGCCAGCAGCTCCGGACTAGTTGGCACAGATACGCAGTATTTT. Residues: CASSSGLVGTDTQYF.

The rearrangement joins TRBV28 to TRBJ2-6, with D tentatively TRBD2 (5 bases). Trimming left V 6 bases short and J 2 bases short, with 11 bases between. CDR1 is MDHEN and CDR2 is SYDVKM in the germline V gene. The CDR3 is 15 amino acids. Written as DNA, the CDR3 is TGTGCCAGCAGCTCTTCCGGGGCTGGGGCCAACGTCCTGACTTTC. Amino acid sequence: CASSSSGAGANVLTF. The variable domain in full, with the rest retrieved from reference TRBV28 and TRBJ2-6, is DVKVTQSSRYLVKRTGEKVFLECVQDMDHENMFWYRQDPGLGLRLIYFSYDVKMKEKGDIPEGYSVSREKKERFSLILESASTNQTSMYLCASSSSGAGANVLTFGAGSRLTVL.

V and J are TRBV2 and TRBJ1-2, with D possibly matching TRBD1 (5 bases). V dropped 6 bases and J dropped 4 bases, with 15 bases sitting between them. Germline CDR1 SNHLY, CDR2 FYNNEI. The CDR3 covers 14 residues. The CDR3: CASSQTLGLYGYTF. CDR3 DNA sequence: TGTGCCAGCAGCCAAACCCTGGGACTCTATGGCTACACCTTC.

The V gene is TRBV6-5, the J gene TRBJ2-3; 10 bases map to TRBD1. This CDR3 has 15 amino acids. Trimming at V came to 3 bases and at J to 4 bases, leaving 4 bases not matched to a gene. CDR1 MNHEY and CDR2 SVGAGI come from the germline V gene. Here the CDR3 reads CASSYGTGEADTQYF. The CDR3 DNA is TGTGCCAGCAGTTATGGGACAGGGGAGGCAGATACGCAGTATTTT.

This clonotype was observed a handful of times. V is TRBV20-1 and J is TRBJ2-3; TRBD2 aligns across 12 bases. Germline V gene lookup returns CDR1 DFQATT and CDR2 SNEGSKA (reference sequence). This CDR3 is built from 15 residues. V trimming: 6 bases; J trimming: 2 bases; junction bases outside the gene matches: 6. The CDR3 region is CSAQPSGRATDTQYF. The CDR3 DNA follows: TGCAGTGCCCAGCCTAGCGGGAGGGCCACAGATACGCAGTATTTT.

The DNA of the CDR3 is TGTGCCACCAGTGGCTCTCCTAGCGGGAGGGCCCCTGAGCAGTTCTTC. As protein: CATSGSPSGRAPEQFF. The gene calls are TRBV24-1 and TRBJ2-1, with 12 bases that match TRBD2. CDR3 length: 16 residues. CDR1 KGHDR and CDR2 SFDVKD come from the germline V gene. The junction had 10 bases not matched to a gene; V was cut back by 5 bases and J by 9 bases.